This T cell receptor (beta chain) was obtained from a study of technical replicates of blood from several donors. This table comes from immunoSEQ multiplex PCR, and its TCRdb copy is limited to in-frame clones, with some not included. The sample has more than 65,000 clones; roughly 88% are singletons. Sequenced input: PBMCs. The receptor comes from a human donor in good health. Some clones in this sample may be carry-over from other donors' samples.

The CDR3 region is CAISEQEGGGATEAFF. The CDR3 DNA reads as TGTGCCATCAGTGAGCAGGAGGGGGGAGGGGCGACTGAAGCTTTCTTT. This rearrangement joins TRBV10-3 to TRBJ1-1; TRBD1 is a possible D gene (6 bases). The CDR3 totals 16 residues. Germline-derived CDR1 and CDR2 are ENHRY and SYGVKD. V dropped 2 bases and J dropped 5 bases, with 18 bases sitting between them.